The 15 T cell receptor beta chains reported below all come from one sample, sequenced in a study of CD8+CD57+ T cells in acquired aplastic anemia. CDR3 and TCR beta VDJ profiling relied on a genomic DNA template. MiXCR, run by TCRdb on the reads, gives a single entry per CDR3 protein. The sample carries roughly 180,000 distinct CDR3 sequences, 64% recorded once. Material: sorted CD4+, CD8+, or CD8+CD57+ T cells (not recorded which) from PBMCs. These receptors all stem from a human donor with severe aplastic anemia or a healthy control (not recorded which).

Comment on this clonotype: One end of the junction varies from germline; a read error may be responsible. The genes are TRBV7-7 and TRBJ1-5; TRBD1 matches at 7 bases. CDR1 is SSHAT, CDR2 FNYEAQ, per germline (reference sequence). The CDR3 has 16 amino acids. Here the CDR3 reads CASSWTQGTGDQPQHF. The CDR3 coding sequence is TGTGCTAGCAGCTGGACACAGGGGACCGGGGATCAGCCCCAGCATTTT.

The CDR3 nucleotides are TGTGCCAGCAGCTTAGGAGGATTCAATTCACCCCTCCACTTT. This gives the protein CASSLGGFNSPLHF. V is TRBV7-2 and J is TRBJ1-6; D uncertain. The CDR3 covers 14 residues. The V end lost 1 base, the J end lost 7 bases, and 8 bases lay between the germline ends. Germline CDR1 is SGHTA and CDR2 is FQGNSA.

This chain links TRBV2 with TRBJ2-5; TRBD2 agrees at 14 bases. The CDR3 totals 15 residues. The trim removed 5 bases at V and 6 bases at J, leaving 5 bases unmatched. The germline gives CDR1 SNHLY, CDR2 FYNNEI. This CDR3 reads CASSSGLAGVQTQYF. The CDR3 DNA reads as TGTGCCAGCAGTTCGGGACTAGCGGGAGTTCAGACCCAGTACTTC.

This chain joins TRBV6-5 and TRBJ1-2; TRBD1 aligns across 7 bases. This CDR3 has 12 amino acids. J lost 8 bases, V lost 5 bases, and 5 bases had no gene match. Germline values: CDR1 MNHEY, CDR2 SVGAGI. CDR3: CASSEGGAGYTF. CDR3 coding DNA: TGTGCCAGCAGTGAAGGGGGCGCAGGCTACACCTTC.

The chain links TRBV20-1 to TRBJ2-3, with 8 nucleotides matching TRBD2. This CDR3 has 15 amino acids. After removal of 1 base from V and 2 bases from J, the junction contained 5 bases not matched to a gene. CDR1 is DFQATT, CDR2 SNEGSKA, per germline (reference sequence). The CDR3: CSARVSGKPTDTQYF. DNA of the CDR3: TGCAGTGCTAGAGTTAGCGGGAAACCCACAGATACGCAGTATTTT.

Only one count was recorded for this clonotype. The chain carries TRBV24-1 and TRBJ2-3; 9 positions agree with TRBD1. Germline V gene sequence: CDR1 KGHDR, CDR2 SFDVKD. J was trimmed by 2 bases and V by 7 bases; bases with no gene match: 6. The CDR3 extends over 15 amino acids. The CDR3 spells CATRLGQGPTDTQYF. Written as DNA, the CDR3 is TGTGCCACCAGACTCGGACAGGGGCCCACAGATACGCAGTATTTT.

The V call is TRBV19, the J call TRBJ2-6; D remains ambiguous. V lost 6 bases, J lost 0 bases, and 6 bases lay in between. The CDR3 sequence is 14 residues long. Germline lookup yields CDR1 LNHDA and CDR2 SQIVND (reference sequence). In DNA form, the CDR3 reads TGTGCCAGTAGAAGGGACTCTGGGGCCAACGTCCTGACTTTC. It codes for CASRRDSGANVLTF.

About this clonotype itself: Lacking the conserved final phenylalanine or tryptophan, this CDR3 likely reflects a read error. The chain combines TRBV19 with TRBJ2-1; 8 nucleotides line up with TRBD2. There are 14 residues in the CDR3. CDR1 is LNHDA and CDR2 is SQIVND in the germline V gene (reference sequence). V trimming: 5 bases; J trimming: 3 bases; junction bases outside the gene matches: 3. CDR3 DNA sequence: TGTGCCAGTAGTCCGGGGACTAGCTACAATGAGCAGTTCCTC. Translation gives CASSPGTSYNEQFL.

This clonotype has a handful of counts. This sequence joins TRBV9 and TRBJ2-2; D not certain. Germline V gene sequence: CDR1 SGDLS, CDR2 YYNGEE. CDR3 length equals 16 residues. Trimming took 1 base from V and 0 from J, leaving 10 bases between them. In DNA, the CDR3 is TGTGCCAGCAGCGTAATGTCAGGAACGAACACCGGGGAGCTGTTTTTT. Translating it yields CASSVMSGTNTGELFF.

The V gene is TRBV7-8, the J gene TRBJ2-7; 8 bases line up with TRBD2. Germline V CDR1 and CDR2: SGHVS, FQNEAQ. This CDR3 comprises 16 residues. Losses at the gene ends were 5 bases for V and 0 bases for J; bases not matched to a gene: 9. The CDR3 spells CASSPLAEGFSYEQYF. CDR3 DNA: TGTGCCAGCAGCCCACTAGCGGAGGGATTCTCCTACGAGCAGTACTTC.

The V gene is TRBV7-9, the J gene TRBJ2-7; D not certain. Germline CDR1 is SEHNR and CDR2 is FQNEAQ (reference sequence). Trimming took 4 bases from V and 3 from J, leaving 13 bases between them. CDR3 length equals 14 residues. CDR3 bases: TGTGCCAGCAGCTCCTCCCGGGCCGGCTACGAGCAGTACTTC. This translates into CASSSSRAGYEQYF. Together with reference TRBV7-9 and TRBJ2-7, the CDR3 gives the full variable domain: DTGVSQNPRHKITKRGQNVTFRCDPISEHNRLYWYRQTLGQGPEFLTYFQNEAQLEKSRLLSDRFSAERPKGSFSTLEIQRTEQGDSAMYLCASSSSRAGYEQYFGPGTRLTVT.

V usage is TRBV7-8 and J usage is TRBJ1-5; tentative D call: TRBD1 (5 bases). The CDR3 loop spans 15 amino acids. CDR1 and CDR2 (germline): SGHVS, FQNEAQ. V was pared by 0 bases and J by 4 bases, with 10 bases between. CDR3 DNA: TGTGCCAGCAGCTTAGCTCCAGACAGAAATCAGCCCCAGCATTTT. This gives the protein CASSLAPDRNQPQHF.

This chain joins TRBV5-1 and TRBJ2-7; D is perhaps TRBD2 (6 bases). CDR1 and CDR2 from the germline V gene are SGHRS and YFSETQ. This CDR3 is 14 amino acids long. V was trimmed by 0 bases and J by 4 bases, leaving 11 bases between them. The CDR3 bases are TGCGCCAGCAGCTTGGCGCGGGAATTGTACGAGCAGTACTTC. Its translation: CASSLARELYEQYF.

The CDR3 region is CASSLVPLNTGELFF. The CDR3 region has the DNA TGTGCCAGCAGCTTAGTCCCCCTGAACACCGGGGAGCTGTTTTTT. The chain recombines TRBV7-9 with TRBJ2-2; no definite D call. The CDR3 is 15 residues long. CDR1 SEHNR and CDR2 FQNEAQ come from the germline V gene (reference sequence). With 1 base removed from V and 1 base from J, the gap between germline ends came to 7 bases.

This chain links TRBV20-1 with TRBJ1-2; perhaps TRBD1 as D (5 bases). CDR3 length equals 12 residues. Germline CDR1 reads DFQATT; CDR2 reads SNEGSKA (reference sequence). Between the trimmed V and J ends, which lost 3 bases and 8 bases, there was a span of 13 bases. The DNA for the CDR3 is TGCAGTGCTAGGGGGGAATCTTCGGGCTACACCTTC. Its translation is CSARGESSGYTF.